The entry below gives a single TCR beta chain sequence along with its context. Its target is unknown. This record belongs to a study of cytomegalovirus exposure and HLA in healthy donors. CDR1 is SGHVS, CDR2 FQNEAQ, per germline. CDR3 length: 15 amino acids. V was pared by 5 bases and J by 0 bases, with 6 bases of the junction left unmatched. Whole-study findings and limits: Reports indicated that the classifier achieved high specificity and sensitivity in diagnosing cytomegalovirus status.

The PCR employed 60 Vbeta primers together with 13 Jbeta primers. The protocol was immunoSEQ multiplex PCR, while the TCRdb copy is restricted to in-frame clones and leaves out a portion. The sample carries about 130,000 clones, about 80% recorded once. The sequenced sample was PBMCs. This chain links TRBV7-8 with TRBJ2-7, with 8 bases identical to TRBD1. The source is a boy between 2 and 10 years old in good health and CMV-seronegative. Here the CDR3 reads CASSQDRDLSYEQYF. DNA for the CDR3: TGTGCCAGCAGCCAGGACAGGGATCTCTCCTACGAGCAGTACTTC.